The subject of this entry is one T cell receptor (beta chain). Antigen unknown. CDR1 is MNHNS, CDR2 SASEGT, per germline. Trimming took 6 bases from V and 3 from J; bases not matched to a gene: 9. This CDR3 comprises 15 residues. The data belong to a study of regulatory T cells in long-lasting Graves disease. Study results and caveats: Persistent patients shared more public clonotypes (about 3,000) than newly diagnosed patients (over 900).

Relying on iRepertoire HTBI primers and Arm-PCR of CDR3 regions, the team built TCR beta libraries. Each CDR3 protein gets one entry after TCRdb re-called the multiplex PCR reads with MiXCR. The sample has 700,000 or so distinct CDR3 sequences, 30% seen once. Time point described: persistent/refractory GD, antithyroid drugs over 5 years with positive TRAb. From PBMCs, RNA was extracted and then used to make the TCR library. One endocrinology department in Xi'an, China, was where patients came from. Peripheral blood, 7.5 to 9.5 milliliters per patient, was collected in EDTA tubes. The input for sequencing was peripheral blood mononuclear cells (PBMCs), taken when the disease was refractory, from a patient treated with antithyroid drugs. The source of this sequence is a female donor with Graves disease. The gene calls are TRBV6-1 and TRBJ1-1; 8 bases match TRBD1. The CDR3 loop reads CASRNRQGLDTEAFF. The CDR3 DNA reads as TGTGCCAGCAGAAACCGACAGGGGTTGGACACTGAAGCTTTCTTT.